This T cell receptor beta chain was profiled in a study of CD8 T cells in ankylosing spondylitis. Overall study findings and caveats: Ankylosing spondylitis blood seemed to carry a telltale TCR beta motif made of under 10 highly homologous variants.

TCRdb recomputed calls from the 5' RACE reads with MiXCR, one row per CDR3 protein. The profile shows 700,000 or so distinct CDR3 sequences, 15% to 20% of them singletons. V lost 5 bases to trimming and J lost 3 bases; unmatched junction nucleotides: 5. The CDR3 sequence is 16 residues long. This clonotype appeared a few times. What it recognizes is unknown. Sequenced input: blood, either unsorted or a sorted T cell fraction (not recorded which). The sequence was collected from a male donor with ankylosing spondylitis. This rearrangement joins TRBV12-3 or TRBV12-4 to TRBJ2-1; 12 bases are shared with TRBD2. The CDR3 nucleotides are TGTGCCAGCAGTGCCGGGACTAGCGGGCTCTACAATGAGCAGTTCTTC. This encodes CASSAGTSGLYNEQFF.